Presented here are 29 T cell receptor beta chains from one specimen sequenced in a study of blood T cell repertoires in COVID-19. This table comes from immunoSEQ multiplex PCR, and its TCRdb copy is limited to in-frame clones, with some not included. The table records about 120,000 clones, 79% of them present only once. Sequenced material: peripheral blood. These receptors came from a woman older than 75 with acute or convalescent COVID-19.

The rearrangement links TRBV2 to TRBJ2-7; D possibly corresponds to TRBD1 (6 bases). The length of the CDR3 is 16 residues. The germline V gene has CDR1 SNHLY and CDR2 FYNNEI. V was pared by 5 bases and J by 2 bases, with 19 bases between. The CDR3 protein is CASSPQRTVLTYEQYF. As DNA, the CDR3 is TGTGCCAGCAGTCCCCAGAGGACAGTGCTTACCTACGAGCAGTACTTC.

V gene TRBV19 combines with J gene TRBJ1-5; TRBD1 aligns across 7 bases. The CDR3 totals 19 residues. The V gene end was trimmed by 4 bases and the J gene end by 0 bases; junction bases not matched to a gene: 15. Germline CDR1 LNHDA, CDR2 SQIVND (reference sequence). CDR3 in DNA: TGTGCCAGTAGTACGGCCCCGACAGGGTGGAGGGTTAGCAATCAGCCCCAGCATTTT. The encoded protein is CASSTAPTGWRVSNQPQHF.

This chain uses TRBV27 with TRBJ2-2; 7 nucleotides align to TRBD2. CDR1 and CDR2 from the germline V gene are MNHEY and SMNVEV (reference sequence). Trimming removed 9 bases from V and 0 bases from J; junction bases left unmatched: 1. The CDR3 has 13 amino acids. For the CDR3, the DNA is TGTGCCAGTGCGGGAGCGAACACCGGGGAGCTGTTTTTT. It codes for CASAGANTGELFF.

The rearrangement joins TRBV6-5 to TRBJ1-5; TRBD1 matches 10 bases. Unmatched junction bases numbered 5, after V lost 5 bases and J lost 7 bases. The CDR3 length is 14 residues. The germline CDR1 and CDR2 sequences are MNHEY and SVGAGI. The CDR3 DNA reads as TGTGCCAGCAGTCCCGGGACAGGGGCCCAGCCCCAGCATTTT. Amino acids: CASSPGTGAQPQHF.

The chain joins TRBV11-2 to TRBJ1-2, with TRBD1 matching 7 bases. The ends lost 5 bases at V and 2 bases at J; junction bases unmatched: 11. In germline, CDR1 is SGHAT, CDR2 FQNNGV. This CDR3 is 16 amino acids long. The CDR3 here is CASSRSRDSSNYGYTF. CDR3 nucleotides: TGTGCCAGCAGCCGTTCCCGGGACAGCTCGAACTATGGCTACACCTTC.

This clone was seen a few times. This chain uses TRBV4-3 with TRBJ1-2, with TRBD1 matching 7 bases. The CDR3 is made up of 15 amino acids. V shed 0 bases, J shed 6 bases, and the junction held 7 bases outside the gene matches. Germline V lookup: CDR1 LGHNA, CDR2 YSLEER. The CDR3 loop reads CASSQEGRGLDGYTF. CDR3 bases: TGCGCCAGCAGCCAAGAGGGTAGGGGGCTGGATGGCTACACCTTC.

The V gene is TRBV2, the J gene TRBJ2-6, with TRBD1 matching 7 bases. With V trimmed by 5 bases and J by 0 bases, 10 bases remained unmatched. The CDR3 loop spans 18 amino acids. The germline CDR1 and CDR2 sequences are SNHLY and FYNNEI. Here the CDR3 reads CASSPNTGVPSGANVLTF. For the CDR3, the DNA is TGTGCCAGCAGTCCAAATACAGGGGTCCCCTCTGGGGCCAACGTCCTGACTTTC.

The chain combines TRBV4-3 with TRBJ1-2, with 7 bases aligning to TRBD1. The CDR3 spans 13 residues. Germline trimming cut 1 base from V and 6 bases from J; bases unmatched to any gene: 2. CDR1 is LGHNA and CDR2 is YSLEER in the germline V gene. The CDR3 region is CASSQGQGDGYTF. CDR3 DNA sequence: TGCGCCAGCAGCCAAGGACAGGGTGATGGCTACACCTTC.

CDR3 in amino acids: CASSSNRAAGELFF. The CDR3 bases are TGTGCCAGCAGCAGCAACAGGGCCGCCGGGGAGCTGTTTTTT. J is TRBJ2-2 and V is TRBV11-2; D is perhaps TRBD1 (6 bases). The germline V gene has CDR1 SGHAT and CDR2 FQNNGV. V was clipped by 5 bases and J by 6 bases, with 13 bases between them. This CDR3 contains 14 residues.

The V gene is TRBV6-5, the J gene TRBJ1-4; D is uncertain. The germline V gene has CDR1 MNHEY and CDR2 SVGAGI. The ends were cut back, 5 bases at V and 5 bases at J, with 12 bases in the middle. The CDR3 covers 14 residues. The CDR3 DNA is TGTGCCAGCAGTCGGAACTGGGAGAATGAAAAACTGTTTTTT. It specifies CASSRNWENEKLFF.

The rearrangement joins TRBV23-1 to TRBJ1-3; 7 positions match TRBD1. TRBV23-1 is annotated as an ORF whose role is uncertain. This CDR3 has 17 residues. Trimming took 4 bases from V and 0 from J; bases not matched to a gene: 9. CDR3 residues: CASSRDRAGSSGNTIYF. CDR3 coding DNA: TGCGCCAGCAGTCGCGACAGGGCAGGAAGCTCTGGAAACACCATATATTTT.

For the CDR3, the DNA is TGTGCCAGCAGCCTAGCGGGAGAAGGGAATGAGCAGTTCTTC. Its translation: CASSLAGEGNEQFF. V is TRBV28 and J is TRBJ2-1; 10 bases match TRBD2. With V trimmed by 6 bases and J by 7 bases, 6 bases remained unmatched. This CDR3 region has 14 residues. Per the germline V gene, CDR1 is MDHEN and CDR2 is SYDVKM.

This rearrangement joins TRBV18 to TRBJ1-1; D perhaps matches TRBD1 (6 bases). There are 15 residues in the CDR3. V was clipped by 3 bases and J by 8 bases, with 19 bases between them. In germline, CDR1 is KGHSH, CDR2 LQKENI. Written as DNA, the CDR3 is TGTGCCAGCTCACCGGGGGCGGGCGGCGAAAGGGAAGCTTTCTTT. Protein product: CASSPGAGGEREAFF.

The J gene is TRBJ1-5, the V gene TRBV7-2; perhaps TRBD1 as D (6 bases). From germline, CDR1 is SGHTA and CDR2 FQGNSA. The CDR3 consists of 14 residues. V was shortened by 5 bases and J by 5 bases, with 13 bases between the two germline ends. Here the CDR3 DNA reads TGTGCCAGCAGCGACTGGACAGTAGATCAGCCCCAGCATTTT. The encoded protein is CASSDWTVDQPQHF.

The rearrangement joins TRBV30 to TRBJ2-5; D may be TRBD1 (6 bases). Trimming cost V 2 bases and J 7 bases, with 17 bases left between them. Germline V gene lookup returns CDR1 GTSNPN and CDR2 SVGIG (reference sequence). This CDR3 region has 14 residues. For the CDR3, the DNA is TGTGCCTGGAGTCCTACAGGGATATTGGGGACCCAGTACTTC. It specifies CAWSPTGILGTQYF.

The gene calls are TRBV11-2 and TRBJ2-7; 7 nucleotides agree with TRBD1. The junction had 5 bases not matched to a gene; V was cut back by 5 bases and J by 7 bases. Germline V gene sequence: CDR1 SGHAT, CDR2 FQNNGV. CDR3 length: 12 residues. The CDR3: CASSRSGGEQYF. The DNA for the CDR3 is TGTGCCAGCAGCCGTTCAGGGGGTGAGCAGTACTTC.

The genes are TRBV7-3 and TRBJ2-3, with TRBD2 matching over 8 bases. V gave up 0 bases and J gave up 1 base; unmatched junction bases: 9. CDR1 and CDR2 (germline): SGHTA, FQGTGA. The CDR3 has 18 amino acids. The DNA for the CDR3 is TGTGCCAGCAGCTTAACCCCCGGACTAGCCCTTTGCACAGATACGCAGTATTTT. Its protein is CASSLTPGLALCTDTQYF.

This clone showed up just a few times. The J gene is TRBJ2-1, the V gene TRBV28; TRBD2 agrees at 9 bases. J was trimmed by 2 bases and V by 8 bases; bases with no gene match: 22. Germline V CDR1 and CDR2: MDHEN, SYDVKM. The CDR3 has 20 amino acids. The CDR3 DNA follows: TGTGCCAGCGGGGGCCACACCGGGCTAGCGGGAACCCCCCCCTACAATGAGCAGTTCTTC. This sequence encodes CASGGHTGLAGTPPYNEQFF.

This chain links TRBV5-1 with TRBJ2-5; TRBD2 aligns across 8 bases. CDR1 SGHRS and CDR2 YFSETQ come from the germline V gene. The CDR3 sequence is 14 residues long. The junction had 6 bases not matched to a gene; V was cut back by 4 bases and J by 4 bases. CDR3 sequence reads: CASSAGTSRETQYF. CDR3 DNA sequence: TGCGCCAGCAGCGCTGGGACTAGTCGAGAGACCCAGTACTTC.

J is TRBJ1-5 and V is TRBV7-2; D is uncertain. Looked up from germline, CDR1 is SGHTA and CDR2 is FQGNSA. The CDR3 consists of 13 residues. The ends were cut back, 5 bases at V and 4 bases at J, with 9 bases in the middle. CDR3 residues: CASSATGNQPQHF. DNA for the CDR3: TGTGCCAGCAGCGCGACGGGTAATCAGCCCCAGCATTTT. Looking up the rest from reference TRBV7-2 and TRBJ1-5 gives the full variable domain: GAGVSQSPSNKVTEKGKDVELRCDPISGHTALYWYRQSLGQGLEFLIYFQGNSAPDKSGLPSDRFSAERTGGSVSTLTIQRTQQEDSAVYLCASSATGNQPQHFGDGTRLSIL.

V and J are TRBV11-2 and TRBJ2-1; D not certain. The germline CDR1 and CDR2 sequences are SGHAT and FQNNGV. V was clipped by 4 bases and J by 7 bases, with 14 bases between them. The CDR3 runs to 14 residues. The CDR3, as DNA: TGTGCCAGCAGCTATCGGAGAACTCAAAATGAGCAGTTCTTC. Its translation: CASSYRRTQNEQFF.

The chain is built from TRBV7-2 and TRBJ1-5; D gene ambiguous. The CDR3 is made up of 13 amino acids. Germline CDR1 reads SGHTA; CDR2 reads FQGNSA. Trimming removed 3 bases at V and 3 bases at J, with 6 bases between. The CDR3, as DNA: TGTGCCAGCAGCTTTACAGTCAATCAGCCCCAGCATTTT. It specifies CASSFTVNQPQHF. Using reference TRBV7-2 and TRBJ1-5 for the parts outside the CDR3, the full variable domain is GAGVSQSPSNKVTEKGKDVELRCDPISGHTALYWYRQSLGQGLEFLIYFQGNSAPDKSGLPSDRFSAERTGGSVSTLTIQRTQQEDSAVYLCASSFTVNQPQHFGDGTRLSIL.

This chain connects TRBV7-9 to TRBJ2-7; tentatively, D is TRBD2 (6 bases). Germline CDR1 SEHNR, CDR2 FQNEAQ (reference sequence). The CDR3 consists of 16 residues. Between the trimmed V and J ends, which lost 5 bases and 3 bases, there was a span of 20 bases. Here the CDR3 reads CASSTNNGGTYYEQYF. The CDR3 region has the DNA TGTGCCAGCAGCACCAATAATGGCGGGACTTACTACGAGCAGTACTTC.

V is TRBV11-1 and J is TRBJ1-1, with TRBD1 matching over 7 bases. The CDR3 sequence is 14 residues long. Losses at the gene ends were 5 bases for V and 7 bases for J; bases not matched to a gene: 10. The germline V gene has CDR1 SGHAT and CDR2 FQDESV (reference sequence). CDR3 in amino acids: CASSVSGTANEAFF. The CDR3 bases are TGTGCCAGCAGCGTTTCCGGGACAGCTAATGAAGCTTTCTTT.

The CDR3 DNA reads TGTGCCAGCAGTTACTCGACTAGCAGCTCCTACGAGCAGTACTTC. Residues: CASSYSTSSSYEQYF. The genes are TRBV6-5 and TRBJ2-7; 7 bases are shared with TRBD2. The CDR3 is made up of 15 amino acids. CDR1 is MNHEY and CDR2 is SVGAGI in the germline V gene. Unmatched junction bases numbered 2, after V lost 0 bases and J lost 0 bases.

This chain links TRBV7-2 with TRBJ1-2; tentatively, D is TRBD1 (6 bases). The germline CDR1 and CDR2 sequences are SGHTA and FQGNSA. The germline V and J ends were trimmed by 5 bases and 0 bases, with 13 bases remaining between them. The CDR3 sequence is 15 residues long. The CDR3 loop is CASSQQGPPNYGYTF. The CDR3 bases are TGTGCCAGCAGCCAACAGGGACCCCCTAACTATGGCTACACCTTC. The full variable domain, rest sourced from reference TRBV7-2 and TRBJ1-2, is GAGVSQSPSNKVTEKGKDVELRCDPISGHTALYWYRQSLGQGLEFLIYFQGNSAPDKSGLPSDRFSAERTGGSVSTLTIQRTQQEDSAVYLCASSQQGPPNYGYTFGSGTRLTVV.

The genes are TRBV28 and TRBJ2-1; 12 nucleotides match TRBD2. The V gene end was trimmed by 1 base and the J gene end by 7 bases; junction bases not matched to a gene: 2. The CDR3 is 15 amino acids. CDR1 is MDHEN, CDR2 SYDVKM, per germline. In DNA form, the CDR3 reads TGTGCCAGCAGTTTATTCGGACTAGCGGGGAATGAGCAGTTCTTC. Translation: CASSLFGLAGNEQFF.

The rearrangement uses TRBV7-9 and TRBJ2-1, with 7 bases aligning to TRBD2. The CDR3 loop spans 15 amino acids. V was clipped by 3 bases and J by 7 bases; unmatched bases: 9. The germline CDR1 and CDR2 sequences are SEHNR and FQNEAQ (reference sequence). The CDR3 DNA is TGTGCCAGCAGCTTTTACGCGGGAGCAGGGAATGAGCAGTTCTTC. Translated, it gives CASSFYAGAGNEQFF.

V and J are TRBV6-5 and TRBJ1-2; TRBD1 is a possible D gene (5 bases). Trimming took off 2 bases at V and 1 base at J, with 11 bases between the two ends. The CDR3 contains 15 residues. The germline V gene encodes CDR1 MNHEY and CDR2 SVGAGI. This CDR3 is CASSYDQGYNYGYTF. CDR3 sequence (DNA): TGTGCCAGCAGTTACGATCAGGGATATAACTATGGCTACACCTTC.